Below, 25 T cell receptor beta chains from the same sample are listed, as sequenced in a study of T cell repertoires in cytomegalovirus infection. TCRdb fed the reads into MiXCR, producing one record per CDR3 protein. The profile covers 510,000 or so distinct CDR3 sequences, with 26% appearing a single time and roughly an eighth taken by the ten largest. The specimen sequenced was PBMCs. These receptors were taken from a human donor in good health (CMV status not recorded). Some clones in this sample may be carry-over from other donors' samples.

Many counts were recorded for this clonotype. CDR3 in DNA: TGTGCCAGCAGTCCCAGGGACGGCTACGAGCAGTACTTC. Encoded protein: CASSPRDGYEQYF. The chain links TRBV27 to TRBJ2-7; tentatively, D is TRBD1 or TRBD2 (5 bases each). Germline V gene lookup returns CDR1 MNHEY and CDR2 SMNVEV (reference sequence). This CDR3 spans 13 amino acids. Trimming left V 5 bases short and J 3 bases short, with 11 bases between.

This clonotype appeared a few times. V gene TRBV7-9 combines with J gene TRBJ1-1, with D possibly TRBD1 on 5 matching bases. V lost 4 bases, J lost 1 base, and 10 bases lay in between. The CDR3 has 14 amino acids. The germline V gene has CDR1 SEHNR and CDR2 FQNEAQ (reference sequence). The CDR3 region has the DNA TGTGCCAGCAGCTACCCCGGACAGAACACTGAAGCTTTCTTT. It specifies CASSYPGQNTEAFF.

This clonotype was seen once. The chain links TRBV28 to TRBJ2-3; 8 bases match TRBD1. The germline V gene has CDR1 MDHEN and CDR2 SYDVKM. The CDR3 extends over 15 amino acids. Trimming at V came to 5 bases and at J to 6 bases, leaving 10 bases not matched to a gene. The CDR3 loop is CASSLPTGVVDTQYF. In DNA form, the CDR3 reads TGTGCCAGCAGTCTTCCGACAGGGGTTGTGGATACGCAGTATTTT.

This clonotype has just a few counts. The V gene is TRBV4-1, the J gene TRBJ2-3; 7 nucleotides align to TRBD1. V lost 0 bases to trimming and J lost 1 base; unmatched junction nucleotides: 7. This CDR3 has 17 amino acids. Germline CDR1 is MGHRA and CDR2 is YSYEKL. In DNA form, the CDR3 reads TGCGCCAGCAGCCAAGATCCCGGGACAGAAGGCACAGATACGCAGTATTTT. Its translation is CASSQDPGTEGTDTQYF.

V gene TRBV7-3 combines with J gene TRBJ2-3; TRBD2 agrees at 12 bases. Per the germline V gene, CDR1 is SGHTA and CDR2 is FQGTGA. Losses at the gene ends were 2 bases for V and 1 base for J; bases not matched to a gene: 13. CDR3 size: 20 residues. The CDR3 nucleotides read TGTGCCAGCAGCTTAGTTGCGGGACTAGCGGGCAGAGGCGGCACAGATACGCAGTATTTT. Its protein product is CASSLVAGLAGRGGTDTQYF.

The chain combines TRBV18 with TRBJ2-3; weak D call: TRBD1 (6 bases). The CDR3 sequence is 14 residues long. V dropped 6 bases and J dropped 2 bases, with 12 bases sitting between them. Per the germline V gene, CDR1 is KGHSH and CDR2 is LQKENI. The CDR3 coding sequence is TGTGCCAGCTCCCGGACAGACCACACAGATACGCAGTATTTT. Its translation: CASSRTDHTDTQYF.

This clonotype was seen a handful of times. CDR3 nucleotide sequence: TGTGCCACCAGCGTAGGGGACCGAAGACTCGATAATGAGCAGTTCTTC. Protein sequence: CATSVGDRRLDNEQFF. V gene TRBV24-1 combines with J gene TRBJ2-1; either TRBD1 or TRBD2 may fit D (5 bases each). Germline CDR1 reads KGHDR; CDR2 reads SFDVKD. V lost 7 bases, J lost 7 bases, and 22 bases lay in between. The CDR3 has 16 amino acids.

This clonotype came up a few times. The chain carries TRBV5-8 and TRBJ1-5; 9 bases are shared with TRBD1. CDR1 is SGHTS and CDR2 is YDEGEE in the germline V gene. V gave up 4 bases and J gave up 7 bases; unmatched junction bases: 6. The CDR3 covers 14 residues. In nucleotides, the CDR3 is TGTGCCAGCAGCGGATGGACAGGGGAGCAGCCCCAGCATTTT. The encoded protein is CASSGWTGEQPQHF.

This clonotype appeared a few times. The rearrangement links TRBV7-2 to TRBJ1-4; D gene unclear. Between the trimmed V and J ends, which lost 4 bases and 8 bases, there was a span of 17 bases. The CDR3 totals 15 residues. The germline V gene encodes CDR1 SGHTA and CDR2 FQGNSA. The CDR3 region is CASSSQTLVGEKLFF. The CDR3 nucleotides read TGTGCCAGCAGCTCACAGACATTAGTCGGGGAAAAACTGTTTTTT.

In its sample, this clonotype was seen a few times. This CDR3 is CASSGKRGLFEKLFF. The CDR3, as DNA: TGTGCCAGCAGTGGGAAGAGGGGGCTTTTTGAAAAACTGTTTTTT. The J gene is TRBJ1-4, the V gene TRBV6-1, with 7 nucleotides matching TRBD1. Germline V CDR1 and CDR2: MNHNS, SASEGT. The CDR3 contains 15 residues. The V and J ends lost 4 bases and 7 bases, in that order; junction bases with no gene match: 9.

There are a few counts of this clonotype. The CDR3 sequence: CASSPTRVPELAKNIQYF. The CDR3 coding sequence is TGTGCCAGTAGCCCAACCCGAGTGCCCGAGCTAGCCAAAAACATTCAGTACTTC. The V and J genes are TRBV19 and TRBJ2-4; no reliable D call. CDR1 is LNHDA, CDR2 SQIVND, per germline (reference sequence). The CDR3 extends over 18 amino acids. Between the trimmed V and J ends, which lost 6 bases and 0 bases, there was a span of 21 bases.

This clonotype was counted a few times. This rearrangement joins TRBV7-9 to TRBJ2-5; 8 bases match TRBD1. The germline V gene encodes CDR1 SEHNR and CDR2 FQNEAQ (reference sequence). The CDR3 extends over 15 amino acids. With 5 bases clipped from V and 2 bases from J, the junction kept 7 bases outside the gene matches. CDR3 residues: CASSLRGQAQETQYF. The CDR3 DNA sequence: TGTGCCAGCAGCCTTCGGGGACAGGCGCAAGAGACCCAGTACTTC.

This clonotype came up many times. This chain joins TRBV7-9 and TRBJ2-3; the match to TRBD1 covers 8 bases. This CDR3 contains 17 residues. The ends lost 2 bases at V and 1 base at J; junction bases unmatched: 8. Germline-derived CDR1 and CDR2 are SEHNR and FQNEAQ (reference sequence). The CDR3 loop is CASSLNRGQARTDTQYF. CDR3 bases: TGTGCCAGCAGCTTAAATCGGGGACAGGCCCGCACAGATACGCAGTATTTT.

On this clonotype itself: A much larger clone differs by one base, so this may be a read error. This sequence joins TRBV7-2 and TRBJ1-2; no clear D. V lost 3 bases and J 2 bases, leaving 13 bases between the germline ends. From germline, CDR1 is SGHTA and CDR2 FQGNSA. There are 15 residues in the CDR3. The CDR3 sequence: CASSFYPEPNYGYTF. The CDR3 coding sequence is TGTGCCAGCAGCTTTTATCCGGAACCGAACTATGGCTACACCTTC. Using reference TRBV7-2 and TRBJ1-2 for the parts outside the CDR3, the full variable domain is GAGVSQSPSNKVTEKGKDVELRCDPISGHTALYWYRQSLGQGLEFLIYFQGNSAPDKSGLPSDRFSAERTGGSVSTLTIQRTQQEDSAVYLCASSFYPEPNYGYTFGSGTRLTVV.

The rearrangement links TRBV11-2 to TRBJ1-2; perhaps TRBD1 as D (5 bases). Germline CDR1 is SGHAT and CDR2 is FQNNGV. Deletions cut 4 bases from V and 10 bases from J, with 19 bases between. The CDR3 has 14 residues. The CDR3 here is CASSSANRQSAYTF. CDR3 in DNA: TGTGCCAGCAGCTCGGCGAATCGACAGTCGGCCTACACCTTC.

This clonotype was seen a few times. The chain recombines TRBV19 with TRBJ2-5, with D tentatively TRBD2 (6 bases). CDR3 length: 15 residues. Germline assignment: CDR1 LNHDA and CDR2 SQIVND (reference sequence). Trimming cost V 4 bases and J 1 base, with 13 bases left between them. The CDR3 sequence is CASSSGTLGQETQYF. DNA for the CDR3: TGTGCCAGTAGTAGCGGGACTCTGGGCCAAGAGACCCAGTACTTC. The full variable domain, with the rest looked up from reference TRBV19 and TRBJ2-5, is DGGITQSPKYLFRKEGQNVTLSCEQNLNHDAMYWYRQDPGQGLRLIYYSQIVNDFQKGDIAEGYSVSREKKESFPLTVTSAQKNPTAFYLCASSSGTLGQETQYFGPGTRLLVL.

The chain uses TRBV11-2 and TRBJ2-5, with unresolved D. The V and J ends lost 1 base and 7 bases respectively, with 10 bases between them. Germline CDR1 SGHAT, CDR2 FQNNGV. CDR3 length: 13 residues. CDR3 region: CASSLGVSGTQYF. The CDR3 region has the DNA TGTGCCAGCAGCTTAGGGGTGTCAGGGACCCAGTACTTC. Looking up the rest from reference TRBV11-2 and TRBJ2-5 gives the full variable domain: EAGVAQSPRYKIIEKRQSVAFWCNPISGHATLYWYQQILGQGPKLLIQFQNNGVVDDSQLPKDRFSAERLKGVDSTLKIQPAKLEDSAVYLCASSLGVSGTQYFGPGTRLLVL.

The gene calls are TRBV19 and TRBJ1-5; 8 nucleotides align to TRBD1. The CDR3 covers 12 residues. The ends lost 10 bases at V and 6 bases at J; junction bases unmatched: 5. CDR1 and CDR2 from the germline V gene are LNHDA and SQIVND (reference sequence). The CDR3 is CATRTGSQPQHF. The CDR3, as DNA: TGTGCCACCCGGACAGGGAGTCAGCCCCAGCATTTT. Combining the CDR3 with reference TRBV19 and TRBJ1-5 gives the whole variable domain DGGITQSPKYLFRKEGQNVTLSCEQNLNHDAMYWYRQDPGQGLRLIYYSQIVNDFQKGDIAEGYSVSREKKESFPLTVTSAQKNPTAFYLCATRTGSQPQHFGDGTRLSIL.

V usage is TRBV4-1 and J usage is TRBJ2-1; TRBD1 matches 8 bases. Per germline, CDR1 MGHRA and CDR2 YSYEKL. The CDR3 is 14 amino acids. Trimming at V came to 0 bases and at J to 8 bases, leaving 3 bases not matched to a gene. The CDR3 nucleotides are TGCGCCAGCAGCCAAGATATGGACAGGGATGAGCAGTTCTTC. Translating it yields CASSQDMDRDEQFF.

Regarding this clonotype: A much larger clone differs from this one at a single base, so this may be a read error. The V call is TRBV27, the J call TRBJ1-4, with D possibly TRBD1 on 6 matching bases. This CDR3 comprises 15 residues. CDR1 MNHEY and CDR2 SMNVEV come from the germline V gene (reference sequence). The V and J ends lost 4 bases and 4 bases respectively, with 13 bases between them. The CDR3 nucleotides read TGTGCCAGCAGTTCCCACAGGGAGGATAATGAAAAACTGTTTTTT. Amino acids: CASSSHREDNEKLFF.

This chain links TRBV15 with TRBJ1-2; 8 bases are a match to TRBD1. Unmatched junction bases numbered 10, after V lost 5 bases and J lost 8 bases. Germline V lookup: CDR1 LNHNV, CDR2 YYDKDF (reference sequence). CDR3 size: 14 residues. The CDR3 is CATSFPVRTGGYTF. CDR3 nucleotide sequence: TGTGCCACCAGCTTTCCTGTTCGGACAGGGGGCTACACCTTC.

In its sample, this clonotype was seen a few times. The rearrangement joins TRBV29-1 to TRBJ2-1; 9 bases agree with TRBD2. The CDR3 has 15 amino acids. CDR1 is SQVTM, CDR2 ANQGSEA, per germline. Unmatched junction bases numbered 10, after V lost 6 bases and J lost 4 bases. The CDR3 DNA sequence: TGCAGCGTGGGGATGCGACTAGCGGTGTACAATGAGCAGTTCTTC. Its protein product is CSVGMRLAVYNEQFF.

This clonotype was detected once. The CDR3 DNA follows: TGCAGCGTTGAAGATAGGACTAGCGCTAATTCCCGGATTGAGCAGTTCTTC. Translated, it gives CSVEDRTSANSRIEQFF. The rearrangement joins TRBV29-1 to TRBJ2-1; 9 positions agree with TRBD2. The junction had 15 bases not matched to a gene; V was cut back by 0 bases and J by 9 bases. Germline loops: CDR1 SQVTM, CDR2 ANQGSEA. The CDR3 loop spans 17 amino acids.

This clonotype was seen repeatedly, ten times or more. This chain connects TRBV7-2 to TRBJ2-1; D possibly corresponds to TRBD1 (6 bases). Germline loops: CDR1 SGHTA, CDR2 FQGNSA. The CDR3 has 15 amino acids. Deletions cut 3 bases from V and 2 bases from J, with 11 bases between. The CDR3 protein is CASSLGAVAYNEQFF. CDR3 coding DNA: TGTGCCAGCAGCTTGGGGGCAGTTGCCTACAATGAGCAGTTCTTC. Variable domain in full (rest from reference TRBV7-2 and TRBJ2-1): GAGVSQSPSNKVTEKGKDVELRCDPISGHTALYWYRQSLGQGLEFLIYFQGNSAPDKSGLPSDRFSAERTGGSVSTLTIQRTQQEDSAVYLCASSLGAVAYNEQFFGPGTRLTVL.

This clonotype came up a few times. The V and J genes are TRBV18 and TRBJ1-2, with TRBD1 matching over 10 bases. The V gene's germline CDR1 is KGHSH and CDR2 LQKENI. Trimming at V came to 3 bases and at J to 0 bases, leaving 7 bases not matched to a gene. This CDR3 contains 17 residues. The CDR3 sequence is CASSPRFGQGANYGYTF. The CDR3 DNA sequence: TGTGCCAGCTCACCTCGTTTCGGACAGGGGGCTAACTATGGCTACACCTTC.